Sequencing of this T cell receptor beta chain was carried out in a study of shared clonotypes between healthy human individuals. Study-wide findings and caveats: Clonotype sharing among donors was thought likely to change with sequencing depth.

This clone has just a few counts. Its antigen remains unidentified. The protocol was immunoSEQ multiplex PCR, while the TCRdb copy is restricted to in-frame clones and leaves out a portion. The table has about 1 million clones, 65% to 75% seen once. Germline values: CDR1 MDHEN, CDR2 SYDVKM. This CDR3 is built from 12 residues. Every one of the donors was a Caucasian adult that lived in Nashville, Tennessee. The source of this sequence is a man aged 18 to 30 in good health. The specimen sequenced was memory CD4+ T cells sorted from blood. The subset is: CD45RA-negative fraction. This chain joins TRBV28 and TRBJ1-5; D may be TRBD1 (5 bases). DNA for the CDR3: TGTGCTTGGGGGACCAGCAATCAGCCCCAGCATTTT. This codes for CAWGTSNQPQHF. The complete variable domain, with remaining parts taken from reference TRBV28 and TRBJ1-5, reads DVKVTQSSRYLVKRTGEKVFLECVQDMDHENMFWYRQDPGLGLRLIYFSYDVKMKEKGDIPEGYSVSREKKERFSLILESASTNQTSMYLCAWGTSNQPQHFGDGTRLSIL.